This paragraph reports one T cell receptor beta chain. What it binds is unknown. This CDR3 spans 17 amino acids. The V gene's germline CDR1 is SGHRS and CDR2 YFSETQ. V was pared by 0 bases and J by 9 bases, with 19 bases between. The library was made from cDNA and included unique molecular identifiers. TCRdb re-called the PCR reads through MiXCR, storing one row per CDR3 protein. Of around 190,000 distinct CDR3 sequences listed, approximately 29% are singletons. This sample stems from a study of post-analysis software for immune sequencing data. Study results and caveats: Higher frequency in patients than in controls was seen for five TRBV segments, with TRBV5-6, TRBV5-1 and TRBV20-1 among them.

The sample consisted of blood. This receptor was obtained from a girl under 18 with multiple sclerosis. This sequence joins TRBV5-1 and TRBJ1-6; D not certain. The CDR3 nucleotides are TGCGCCAGCAGCTTGGGTAAGGGATCAATCATCCCTTCACCCCTCCACTTT. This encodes CASSLGKGSIIPSPLHF.